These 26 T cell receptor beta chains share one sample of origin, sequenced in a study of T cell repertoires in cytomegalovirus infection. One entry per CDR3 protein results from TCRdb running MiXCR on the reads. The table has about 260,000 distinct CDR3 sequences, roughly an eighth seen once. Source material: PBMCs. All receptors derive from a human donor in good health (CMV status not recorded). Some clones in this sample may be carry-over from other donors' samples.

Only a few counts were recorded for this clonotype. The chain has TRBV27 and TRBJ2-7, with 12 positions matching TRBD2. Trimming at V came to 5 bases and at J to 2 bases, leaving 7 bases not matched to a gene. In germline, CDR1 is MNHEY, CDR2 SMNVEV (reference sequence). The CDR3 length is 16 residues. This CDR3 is CASSPLLAGGPYEQYF. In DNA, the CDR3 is TGTGCCAGCAGTCCCTTACTAGCGGGGGGTCCCTACGAGCAGTACTTC.

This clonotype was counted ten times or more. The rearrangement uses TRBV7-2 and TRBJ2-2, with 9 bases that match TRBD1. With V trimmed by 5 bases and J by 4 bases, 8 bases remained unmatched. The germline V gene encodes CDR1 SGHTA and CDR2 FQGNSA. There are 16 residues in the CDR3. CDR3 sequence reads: CASSPGQGRGTGELFF. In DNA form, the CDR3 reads TGTGCCAGCAGCCCAGGACAGGGGCGGGGCACCGGGGAGCTGTTTTTT.

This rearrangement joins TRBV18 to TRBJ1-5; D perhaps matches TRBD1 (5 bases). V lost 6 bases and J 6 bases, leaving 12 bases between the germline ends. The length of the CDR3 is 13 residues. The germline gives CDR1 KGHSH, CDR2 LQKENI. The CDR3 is CASSAKQVQPQHF. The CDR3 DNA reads TGTGCCAGCTCGGCAAAACAGGTTCAGCCCCAGCATTTT.

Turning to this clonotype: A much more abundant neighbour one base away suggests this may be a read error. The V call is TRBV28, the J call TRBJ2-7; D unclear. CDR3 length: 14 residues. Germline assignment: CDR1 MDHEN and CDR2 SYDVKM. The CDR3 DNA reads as TGTCCCAGCTGTGATTCCGGGCCTCCCTACGAGCAGTACTTC. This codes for CPSCDSGPPYEQYF.

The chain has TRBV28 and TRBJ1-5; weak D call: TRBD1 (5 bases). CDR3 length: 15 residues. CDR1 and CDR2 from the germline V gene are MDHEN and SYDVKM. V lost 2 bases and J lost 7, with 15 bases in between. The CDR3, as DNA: TGTGCCAGCAGTTTAAGAGGAAGGGGCAGCCAGCCCCAGCATTTT. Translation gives CASSLRGRGSQPQHF.

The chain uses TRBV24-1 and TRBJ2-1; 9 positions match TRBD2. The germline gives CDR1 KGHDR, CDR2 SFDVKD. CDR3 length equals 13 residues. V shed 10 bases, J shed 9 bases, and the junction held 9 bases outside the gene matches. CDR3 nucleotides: TGTGCCACGGAGTGCGGGGGGGAATGTGAGCAGTTCTTC. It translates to CATECGGECEQFF.

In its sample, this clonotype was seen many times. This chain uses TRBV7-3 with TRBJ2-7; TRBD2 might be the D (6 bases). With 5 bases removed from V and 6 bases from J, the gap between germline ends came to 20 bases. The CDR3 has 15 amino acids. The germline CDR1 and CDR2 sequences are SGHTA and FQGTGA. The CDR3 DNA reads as TGTGCCAGCAGCAGTGGGACTTTAGCTCGTCGCGAGCAGTACTTC. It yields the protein CASSSGTLARREQYF.

The CDR3 region is CASSTFTSGRDNEQFF. Here the CDR3 DNA reads TGTGCCAGTAGTACCTTCACTAGCGGGAGGGACAATGAGCAGTTCTTC. The chain recombines TRBV19 with TRBJ2-1; 13 bases line up with TRBD2. CDR1 is LNHDA and CDR2 is SQIVND in the germline V gene (reference sequence). V was pared by 4 bases and J by 5 bases, with 5 bases of the junction left unmatched. CDR3 length: 16 residues.

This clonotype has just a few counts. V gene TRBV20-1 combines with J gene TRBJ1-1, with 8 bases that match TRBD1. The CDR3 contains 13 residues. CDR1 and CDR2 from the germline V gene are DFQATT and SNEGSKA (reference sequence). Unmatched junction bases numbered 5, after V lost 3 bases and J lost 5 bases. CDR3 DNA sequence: TGCAGTGCTAGGGAGACAGGGGATACTGAAGCTTTCTTT. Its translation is CSARETGDTEAFF.

As DNA, the CDR3 is TGTGCCAGCAGCCCCGGACGGCCGGACCCCCTCCACTTT. This translates into CASSPGRPDPLHF. This chain joins TRBV7-8 and TRBJ1-6; D remains ambiguous. This CDR3 is 13 amino acids long. CDR1 SGHVS and CDR2 FQNEAQ come from the germline V gene. V was clipped by 5 bases and J by 13 bases, with 15 bases between them.

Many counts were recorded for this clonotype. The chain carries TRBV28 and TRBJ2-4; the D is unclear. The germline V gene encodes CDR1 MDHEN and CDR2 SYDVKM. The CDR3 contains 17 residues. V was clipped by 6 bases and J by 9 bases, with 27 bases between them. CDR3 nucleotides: TGTGCCAGCAGAGGGCCCAATAAGATGGGCCCTCAAGCCATTCAGTACTTC. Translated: CASRGPNKMGPQAIQYF.

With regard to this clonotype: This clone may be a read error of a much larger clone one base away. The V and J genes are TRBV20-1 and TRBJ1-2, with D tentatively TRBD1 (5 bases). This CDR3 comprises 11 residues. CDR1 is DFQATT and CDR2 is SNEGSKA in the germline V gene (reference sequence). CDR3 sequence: CSAGGAYSYTF. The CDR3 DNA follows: TGCAGTGCCGGAGGGGCCTATAGCTACACCTTC.

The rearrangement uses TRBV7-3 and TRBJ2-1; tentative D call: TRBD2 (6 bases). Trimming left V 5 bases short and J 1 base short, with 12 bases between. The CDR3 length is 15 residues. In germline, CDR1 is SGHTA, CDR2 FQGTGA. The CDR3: CASSRDSGSYNEQFF. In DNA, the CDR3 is TGTGCCAGCAGCCGCGATAGCGGATCCTACAATGAGCAGTTCTTC.

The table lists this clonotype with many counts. This CDR3 is CASSLQGREDTQYF. Written as DNA, the CDR3 is TGTGCCAGCAGCCTTCAGGGCAGGGAAGATACGCAGTATTTT. This chain joins TRBV7-2 and TRBJ2-3; D may be TRBD1 (5 bases). Germline V gene data show CDR1 as SGHTA and CDR2 as FQGNSA. V lost 5 bases to trimming and J lost 5 bases, with 14 bases between them. The CDR3 has 14 residues.

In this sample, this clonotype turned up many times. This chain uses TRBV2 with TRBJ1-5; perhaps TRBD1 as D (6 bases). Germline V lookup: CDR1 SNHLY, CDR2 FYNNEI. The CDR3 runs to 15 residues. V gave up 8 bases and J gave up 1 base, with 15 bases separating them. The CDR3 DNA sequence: TGTGCCAGCCTCCCGGAGACAGGCAGCAATCAGCCCCAGCATTTT. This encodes CASLPETGSNQPQHF.

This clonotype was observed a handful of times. The CDR3 region has the DNA TGTGCCAGCAGCTTGGCTCCTAGCGGACTGAATGAGCAGTTCTTC. Translated, it gives CASSLAPSGLNEQFF. The chain employs TRBV7-8 and TRBJ2-1; 7 nucleotides match TRBD2. The CDR3 totals 15 residues. V shed 3 bases and J 7 bases; nucleotides not matched to a gene: 9. Germline CDR1 and CDR2: SGHVS and FQNEAQ.

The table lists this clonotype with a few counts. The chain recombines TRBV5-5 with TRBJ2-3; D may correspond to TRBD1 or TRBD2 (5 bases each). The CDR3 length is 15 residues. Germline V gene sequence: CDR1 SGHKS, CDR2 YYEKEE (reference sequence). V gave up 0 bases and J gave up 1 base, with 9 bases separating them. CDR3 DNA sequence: TGTGCCAGCAGCTTGGTTGGGGGTGGCACAGATACGCAGTATTTT. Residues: CASSLVGGGTDTQYF.

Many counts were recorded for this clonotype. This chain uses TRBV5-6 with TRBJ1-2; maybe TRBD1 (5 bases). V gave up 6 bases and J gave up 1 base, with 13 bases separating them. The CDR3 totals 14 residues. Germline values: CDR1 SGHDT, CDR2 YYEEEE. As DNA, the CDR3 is TGTGCCAGCATACGGGGGGGAGTTAACTATGGCTACACCTTC. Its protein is CASIRGGVNYGYTF.

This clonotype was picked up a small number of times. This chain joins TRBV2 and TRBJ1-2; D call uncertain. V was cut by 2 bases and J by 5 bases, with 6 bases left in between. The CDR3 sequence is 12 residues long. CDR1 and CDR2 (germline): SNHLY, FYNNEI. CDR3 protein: CASSEMGYGYTF. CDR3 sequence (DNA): TGTGCCAGCAGTGAAATGGGGTATGGCTACACCTTC.

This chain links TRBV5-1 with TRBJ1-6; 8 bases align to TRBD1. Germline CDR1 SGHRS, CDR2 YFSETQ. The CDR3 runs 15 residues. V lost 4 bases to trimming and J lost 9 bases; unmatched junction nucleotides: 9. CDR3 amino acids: CASSPSLDRASPLHF. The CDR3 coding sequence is TGCGCCAGCAGCCCGTCGTTGGACAGGGCTTCACCCCTCCACTTT.

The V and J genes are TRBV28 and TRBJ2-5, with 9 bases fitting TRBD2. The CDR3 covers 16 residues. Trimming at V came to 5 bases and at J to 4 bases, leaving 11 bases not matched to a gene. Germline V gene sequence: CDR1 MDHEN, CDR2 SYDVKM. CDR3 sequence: CASSHRLSGSTETQYF. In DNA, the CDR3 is TGTGCCAGCAGTCACCGGCTTAGCGGGAGTACAGAGACCCAGTACTTC.

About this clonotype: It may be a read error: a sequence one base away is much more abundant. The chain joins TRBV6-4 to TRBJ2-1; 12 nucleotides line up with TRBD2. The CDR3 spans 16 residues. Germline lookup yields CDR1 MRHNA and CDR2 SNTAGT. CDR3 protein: CVSSDGLAGQYNEQFF. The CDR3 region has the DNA TGTGTCAGCAGCGATGGACTAGCGGGGCAATACAATGAGCAGTTCTTC.

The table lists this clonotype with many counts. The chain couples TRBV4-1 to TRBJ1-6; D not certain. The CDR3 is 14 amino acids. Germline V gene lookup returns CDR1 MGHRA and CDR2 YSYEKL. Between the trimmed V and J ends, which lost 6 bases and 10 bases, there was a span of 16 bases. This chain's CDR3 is CASSPVPQRSPLHF. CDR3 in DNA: TGCGCCAGCAGTCCCGTCCCGCAACGGTCACCCCTCCACTTT.

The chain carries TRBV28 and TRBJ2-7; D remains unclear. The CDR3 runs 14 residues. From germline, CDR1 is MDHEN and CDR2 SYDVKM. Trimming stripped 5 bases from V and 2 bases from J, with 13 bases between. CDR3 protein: CASSGELFTYEQYF. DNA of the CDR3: TGTGCCAGCAGTGGTGAACTGTTTACCTACGAGCAGTACTTC.

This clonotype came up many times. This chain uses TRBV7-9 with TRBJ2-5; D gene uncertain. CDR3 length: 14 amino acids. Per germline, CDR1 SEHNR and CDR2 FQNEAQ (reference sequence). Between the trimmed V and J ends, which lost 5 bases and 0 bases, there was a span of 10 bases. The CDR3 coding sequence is TGTGCCAGCAGCCCGACCGCGTACCAAGAGACCCAGTACTTC. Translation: CASSPTAYQETQYF.

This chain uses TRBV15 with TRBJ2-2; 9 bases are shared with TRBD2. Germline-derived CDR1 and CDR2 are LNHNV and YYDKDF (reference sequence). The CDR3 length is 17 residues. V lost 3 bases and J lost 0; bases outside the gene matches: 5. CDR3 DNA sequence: TGTGCCACCAGCAGGGGTAGCGGGAGTTCGAACACCGGGGAGCTGTTTTTT. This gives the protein CATSRGSGSSNTGELFF.